This TCR beta chain was documented in a study of OX40 agonist ivuxolimab in advanced cancers. Measured with immunoSEQ multiplex PCR; TCRdb has only the in-frame clones, and not every one. The sample consists of tens of thousands of clones, about 88% of them appearing once. Remarks on this clone: A junction boundary mismatches the germline segment, possibly from a read error.

CDR3 length: 11 residues. The germline gives CDR1 DFQATT, CDR2 SNEGSKA (reference sequence). This material consisted of CD4+ or CD8+ T cells sorted from blood, taken in a trial of the OX40 agonist ivuxolimab. V is TRBV20-1 and J is TRBJ2-5; the D call may be TRBD1 or TRBD2 (5 bases each). The sequence came from an adult with an advanced solid tumor such as melanoma, head and neck, liver or kidney cancer. The CDR3 nucleotides read TGCAGTGCCAGAGGGGTAGAGACCCAGTACTTC. As protein: CSARGVETQYF.